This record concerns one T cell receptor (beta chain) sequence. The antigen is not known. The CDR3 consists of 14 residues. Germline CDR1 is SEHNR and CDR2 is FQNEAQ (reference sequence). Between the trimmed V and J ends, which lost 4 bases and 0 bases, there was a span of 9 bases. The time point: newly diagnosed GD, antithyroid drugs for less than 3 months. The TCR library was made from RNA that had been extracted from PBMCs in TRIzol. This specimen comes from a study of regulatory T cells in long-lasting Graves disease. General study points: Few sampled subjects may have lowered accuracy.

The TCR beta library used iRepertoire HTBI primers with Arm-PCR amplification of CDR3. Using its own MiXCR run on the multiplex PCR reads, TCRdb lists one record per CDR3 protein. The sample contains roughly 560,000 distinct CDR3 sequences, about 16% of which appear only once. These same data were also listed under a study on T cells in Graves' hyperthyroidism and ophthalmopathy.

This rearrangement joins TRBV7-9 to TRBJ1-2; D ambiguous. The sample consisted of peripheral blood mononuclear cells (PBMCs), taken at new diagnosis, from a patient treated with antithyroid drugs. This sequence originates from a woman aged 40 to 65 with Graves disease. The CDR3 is CASSSTAANYGYTF. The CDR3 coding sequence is TGTGCCAGCAGCTCCACAGCAGCTAACTATGGCTACACCTTC.